The rows below give T cell receptor beta chains drawn from one sample of a study of shared clonotypes between healthy human individuals. The repertoire was sequenced with immunoSEQ multiplex PCR; TCRdb's copy has only in-frame clones and lacks some. The data show 1 million to 1.2 million clones, about 80% seen once. Sequencing was carried out using memory CD4+ T cells from PBMCs. These receptors were obtained from a man between 18 and 29 years old in good health. Some clones in this sample may be carry-over from other donors' samples. CDR3s include the opening cysteine and the closing phenylalanine or tryptophan. A D gene is named only where the DNA matches it firmly. The size of a clone is reported for some rows only, either as once, few or many, or as a class for expanded clones.

clone_size	d_call	cdr3_length	v_call	j_call	cdr3_aa	cdr3_nt
few	.	13	TRBV6-6	TRBJ2-2	CASSTSNTGELFF	TGTGCCAGCAGCACTTCGAACACCGGGGAGCTGTTTTTT
few	.	12	TRBV28	TRBJ1-1	CASSSSFPRAFF	TGTGCCAGCAGTTCCTCGTTCCCGCGTGCTTTCTTT
.	.	16	TRBV7-9	TRBJ1-5	CASSFREGLGNQPQHF	TGTGCCAGCAGCTTTAGAGAGGGTCTTGGCAATCAGCCCCAGCATTTT
.	.	15	TRBV6-1	TRBJ2-2	CASSEGRVRPGELFF	TGTGCCAGCAGTGAAGGCAGGGTTCGGCCCGGGGAGCTGTTTTTT
.	.	13	TRBV4-1	TRBJ1-1	CASSQVPVAEAFF	TGCGCCAGCAGCCAAGTTCCAGTGGCTGAAGCTTTCTTT
.	.	14	TRBV27	TRBJ2-7	CASKWGPALYEQYF	TGTGCCAGCAAGTGGGGCCCGGCCCTCTACGAGCAGTACTTC
.	.	14	TRBV5-1	TRBJ1-5	CASSLEGSNQPQHF	TGCGCCAGCAGCTTGGAGGGTAGCAATCAGCCCCAGCATTTT
many	TRBD1	16	TRBV5-1	TRBJ2-7	CASSLTGRGLFDKQYF	TGCGCCAGCAGCTTGACGGGCAGGGGGCTATTTGACAAGCAGTACTTC
.	.	15	TRBV28	TRBJ2-7	CASSPLGVSSYEQYF	TGTGCCAGCAGCCCCTTAGGGGTTAGCTCCTACGAGCAGTACTTC
.	TRBD2	15	TRBV9	TRBJ2-4	CASSVGGLAYGIQYF	TGTGCCAGCAGCGTAGGGGGACTAGCATACGGCATTCAGTACTTC